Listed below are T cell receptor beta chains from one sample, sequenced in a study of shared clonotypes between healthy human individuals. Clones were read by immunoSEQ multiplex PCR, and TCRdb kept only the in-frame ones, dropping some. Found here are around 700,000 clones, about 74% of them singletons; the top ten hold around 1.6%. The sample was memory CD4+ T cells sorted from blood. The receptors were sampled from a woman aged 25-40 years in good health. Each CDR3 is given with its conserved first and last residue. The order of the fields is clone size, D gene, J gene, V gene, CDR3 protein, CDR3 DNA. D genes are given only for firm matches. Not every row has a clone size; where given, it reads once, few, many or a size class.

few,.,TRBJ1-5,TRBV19,CASSGSGGNQPQHF,TGTGCCAGTAGTGGGTCCGGAGGGAATCAGCCCCAGCATTTT
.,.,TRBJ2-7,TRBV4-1,CASSRYLGEFSYEQYF,TGCGCCAGCAGCCGCTATTTGGGGGAGTTCTCCTACGAGCAGTACTTC
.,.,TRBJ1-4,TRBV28,CASRKEDLSEKLFF,TGTGCCAGCAGGAAGGAGGACTTATCAGAAAAACTGTTTTTT
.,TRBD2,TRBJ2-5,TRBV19,CASSAGTSDQETQYF,TGTGCCAGTAGTGCCGGGACTAGCGACCAAGAGACCCAGTACTTC
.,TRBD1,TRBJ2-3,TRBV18,CASSLQPGQGTDTQYF,TGTGCCAGCTCACTGCAACCGGGACAGGGGACAGATACGCAGTATTTT
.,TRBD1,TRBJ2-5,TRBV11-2,CASSFSGTGYQETQYF,TGTGCCAGCAGCTTCTCCGGGACAGGGTACCAAGAGACCCAGTACTTC
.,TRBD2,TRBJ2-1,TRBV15,CATSSRSSGMGNEQFF,TGTGCCACCAGCAGCAGGTCTAGCGGGATGGGGAATGAGCAGTTCTTC
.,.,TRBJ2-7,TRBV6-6,CASSYGQTNIVYEQYF,TGTGCCAGCAGTTACGGACAGACAAACATCGTATACGAGCAGTACTTC
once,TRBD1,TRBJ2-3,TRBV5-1,CASSLGSTGADTQYF,TGCGCCAGCAGCTTGGGAAGCACAGGGGCAGATACGCAGTATTTT
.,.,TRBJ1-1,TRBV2,CASSATPTTTEAFF,TGTGCCAGCAGTGCGACACCCACGACCACTGAAGCTTTCTTT
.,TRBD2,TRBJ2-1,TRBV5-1,CASSGGTSENEQFF,TGCGCCAGCAGCGGGGGGACTAGCGAGAATGAGCAGTTCTTC
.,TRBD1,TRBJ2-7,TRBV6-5,CASSPDRGTYEQYF,TGTGCCAGCAGTCCGGACAGGGGGACCTACGAGCAGTACTTC
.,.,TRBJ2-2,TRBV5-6,CASSSPGELFF,TGTGCCAGCAGCTCCCCCGGGGAGCTGTTTTTT
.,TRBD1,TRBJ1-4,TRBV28,CASGWWDRAEKLFF,TGTGCCAGCGGCTGGTGGGACAGGGCGGAAAAACTGTTTTTT
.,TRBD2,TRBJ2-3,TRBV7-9,CASRPPGGSGKVTQYF,TGTGCCAGCAGACCCCCGGGGGGTAGCGGGAAGGTAACGCAGTATTTT
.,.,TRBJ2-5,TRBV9,CASSVGVYQETQYF,TGTGCCAGCAGCGTAGGGGTGTACCAAGAGACCCAGTACTTC
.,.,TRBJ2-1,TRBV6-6,CASSYAAASDNNEQFF,TGTGCCAGCAGTTACGCTGCGGCTAGCGACAACAATGAGCAGTTCTTC
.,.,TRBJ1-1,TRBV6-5,CASSGSDRGGTEAFF,TGTGCCAGCAGTGGTTCGGATCGGGGGGGCACTGAAGCTTTCTTT